One T cell receptor (beta chain) is described in this entry. Its antigen is not identified. PCR primers comprised 60 Vbeta and 13 Jbeta primers. Method: immunoSEQ multiplex PCR; TCRdb's copy keeps in-frame clones and lacks some. The sample lists 130,000 to 150,000 clones; about 74% were seen once. The sample comes from a study of cytomegalovirus exposure and HLA in healthy donors. As for the study in general: About 83 million unique TCRs from HLA-typed donors made up an early data release.

Findings and limits, study-wide: It was reported that the classifier diagnosed cytomegalovirus status with high specificity and sensitivity in both the original and validation cohorts. Despite most TCR sequences being rare, some public TCRs occurred in many donors.

The CDR3 extends over 14 amino acids. Between the trimmed V and J ends, which lost 10 bases and 2 bases, there was a span of 17 bases. Germline V gene lookup returns CDR1 MNHNS and CDR2 SASEGT. This sequence was found in a middle-aged man in good health and CMV-seropositive. Sequences were obtained from PBMCs. The V call is TRBV6-1, the J call TRBJ1-1, with D possibly being TRBD1 (6 bases). CDR3 DNA: TGTGCCACAACCCAGGGGAGTGCAAACACTGAAGCTTTCTTT. Its protein product is CATTQGSANTEAFF.